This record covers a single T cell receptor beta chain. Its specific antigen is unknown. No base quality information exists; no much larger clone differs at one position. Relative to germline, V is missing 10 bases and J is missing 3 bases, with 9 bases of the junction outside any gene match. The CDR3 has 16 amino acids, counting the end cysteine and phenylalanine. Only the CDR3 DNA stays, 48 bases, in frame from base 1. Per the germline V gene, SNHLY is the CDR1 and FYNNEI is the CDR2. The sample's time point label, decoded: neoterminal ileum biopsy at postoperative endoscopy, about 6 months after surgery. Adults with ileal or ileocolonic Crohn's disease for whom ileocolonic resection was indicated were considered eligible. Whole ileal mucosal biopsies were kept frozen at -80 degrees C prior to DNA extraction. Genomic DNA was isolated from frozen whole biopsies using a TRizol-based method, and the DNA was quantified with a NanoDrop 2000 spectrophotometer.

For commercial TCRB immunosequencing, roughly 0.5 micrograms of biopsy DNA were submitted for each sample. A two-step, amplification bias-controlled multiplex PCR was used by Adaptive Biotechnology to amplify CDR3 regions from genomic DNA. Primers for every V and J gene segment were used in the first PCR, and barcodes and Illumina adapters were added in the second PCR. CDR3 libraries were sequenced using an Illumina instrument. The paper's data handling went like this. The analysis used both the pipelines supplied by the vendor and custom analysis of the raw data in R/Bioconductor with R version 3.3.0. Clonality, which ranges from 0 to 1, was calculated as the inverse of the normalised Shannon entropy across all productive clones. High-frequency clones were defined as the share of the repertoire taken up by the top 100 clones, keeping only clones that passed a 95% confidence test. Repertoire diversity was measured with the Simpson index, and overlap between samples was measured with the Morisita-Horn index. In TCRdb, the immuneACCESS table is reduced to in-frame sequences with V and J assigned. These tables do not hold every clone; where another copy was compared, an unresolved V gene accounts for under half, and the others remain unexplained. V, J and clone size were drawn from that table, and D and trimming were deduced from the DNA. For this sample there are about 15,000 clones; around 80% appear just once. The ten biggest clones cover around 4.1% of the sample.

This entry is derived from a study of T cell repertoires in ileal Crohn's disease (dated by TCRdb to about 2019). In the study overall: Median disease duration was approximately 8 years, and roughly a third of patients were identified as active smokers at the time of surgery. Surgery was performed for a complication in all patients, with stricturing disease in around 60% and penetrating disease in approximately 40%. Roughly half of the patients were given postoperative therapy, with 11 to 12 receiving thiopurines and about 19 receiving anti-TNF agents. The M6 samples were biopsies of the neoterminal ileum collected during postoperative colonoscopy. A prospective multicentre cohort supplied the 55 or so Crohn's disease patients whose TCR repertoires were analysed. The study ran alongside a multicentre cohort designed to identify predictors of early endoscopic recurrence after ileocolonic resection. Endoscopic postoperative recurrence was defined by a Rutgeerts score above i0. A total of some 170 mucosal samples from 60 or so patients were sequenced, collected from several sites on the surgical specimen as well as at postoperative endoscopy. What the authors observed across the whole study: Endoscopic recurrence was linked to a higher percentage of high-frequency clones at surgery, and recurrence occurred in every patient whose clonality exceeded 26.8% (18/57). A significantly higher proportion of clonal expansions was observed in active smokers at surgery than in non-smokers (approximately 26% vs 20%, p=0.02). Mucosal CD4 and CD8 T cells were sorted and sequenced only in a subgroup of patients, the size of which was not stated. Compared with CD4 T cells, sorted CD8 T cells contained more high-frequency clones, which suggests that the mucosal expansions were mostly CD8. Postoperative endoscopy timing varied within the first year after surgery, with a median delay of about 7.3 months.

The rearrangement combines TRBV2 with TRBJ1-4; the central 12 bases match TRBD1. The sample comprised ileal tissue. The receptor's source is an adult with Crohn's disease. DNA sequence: TGTGCCACCACCGCGGGACAGGGGGCCTCTAATGAAAAACTGTTTTTT. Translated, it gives CATTAGQGASNEKLFF. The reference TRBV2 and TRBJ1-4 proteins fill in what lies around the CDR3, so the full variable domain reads EPEVTQTPSHQVTQMGQEVILRCVPISNHLYFYWYRQILGQKVEFLVSFYNNEISEKSEIFDDQFSVERPDGSNFTLKIRSTKLEDSAMYFCATTAGQGASNEKLFFGSGTQLSVL.